This T cell receptor (beta chain) was obtained from a study of T cells in Graves' hyperthyroidism and ophthalmopathy. General study findings and limits: Researchers found most expanded thyroid clonotypes above 0.001 in blood as well. Stable hyperthyroidism was told apart from ophthalmopathy by a model built on 13 V-J features.

As for this clonotype: As yet, its antigen is unknown.

Germline CDR1 and CDR2: SQVTM and ANQGSEA. V was pared by 4 bases and J by 8 bases, with 14 bases between. The CDR3 loop spans 13 amino acids. Pregnant or lactating patients were excluded, as were those with uncontrolled infection or other autoimmune disease. Used for diagnoses were clinical symptoms, serum thyroxine and TRAb, thyroid ultrasound and orbital computed tomography. Using RNA transcripts as the source, TCR beta CDR3 regions were amplified. TCR CDR3 underwent first-round RT-PCR with the HTBI primer set. Via MiXCR, TCRdb re-called the multiplex PCR reads, giving one row per CDR3 protein. The sample records around 620,000 distinct CDR3 sequences, 35% to 55% being singletons.

The rearrangement uses TRBV29-1 and TRBJ1-4, with D possibly being TRBD1 (6 bases). The specimen sequenced was peripheral blood or thyroid tissue (not recorded which). The receptor comes from an adult woman with Graves' disease, either hyperthyroidism or ophthalmopathy (not recorded which). CDR3 protein: CSVGGGSAEKLFF. DNA for the CDR3: TGCAGCGTTGGAGGGGGATCGGCCGAAAAACTGTTTTTT.